One and the same sample provided the 5 T cell receptor beta chains below, sequenced in a study of blood T cell repertoires in COVID-19. Repertoires were generated with immunoSEQ multiplex PCR, while TCRdb's copy carries only in-frame clones and drops some. In the table there are 300,000 or so clones, approximately 88% of which are singletons. The sample consisted of peripheral blood. The receptor set was obtained from a woman under 40 who had recovered from COVID-19.

This rearrangement joins TRBV3-1 (or the pseudogene TRBV3-2) to TRBJ1-4; TRBD1 matches 8 bases. The CDR3 contains 15 residues. J gave up 4 bases and V 1 base, and 2 bases lay outside the gene matches. Per the germline V gene, CDR1 is LGHDT and CDR2 is YNNKEL (reference sequence). The CDR3 nucleotides read TGTGCCAGCAGCCAAGGGACAGGGTTTAATGAAAAACTGTTTTTT. Its protein product is CASSQGTGFNEKLFF.

V and J are TRBV10-3 and TRBJ2-1; TRBD1 aligns across 9 bases. Trimming took 6 bases from V and 8 from J; bases not matched to a gene: 5. This CDR3 contains 13 residues. Germline V gives CDR1 ENHRY, CDR2 SYGVKD. The CDR3 DNA reads as TGTGCCATCAGCGGGACAGGGTGGCATGAGCAGTTCTTC. Translating it yields CAISGTGWHEQFF.

In this sample, this clone turned up once. V is TRBV6-5 and J is TRBJ2-2, with TRBD1 identical over 7 bases. V shed 7 bases and J 6 bases; nucleotides not matched to a gene: 11. This CDR3 comprises 15 residues. Germline V gene data show CDR1 as MNHEY and CDR2 as SVGAGI. Written as DNA, the CDR3 is TGTGCCAGCAAAGGTTTAGGGGGCCGGTCCGGGGAGCTGTTTTTT. Translating it yields CASKGLGGRSGELFF.

The chain carries TRBV19 and TRBJ2-1; 8 positions match TRBD1. Germline assignment: CDR1 LNHDA and CDR2 SQIVND (reference sequence). The CDR3 totals 16 residues. V lost 2 bases to trimming and J lost 6 bases; unmatched junction nucleotides: 9. The CDR3 loop is CASSIFNVDRANEQFF. CDR3 coding DNA: TGTGCCAGTAGTATATTTAATGTGGACAGGGCCAATGAGCAGTTCTTC. The whole variable domain, filled in from reference TRBV19 and TRBJ2-1, reads DGGITQSPKYLFRKEGQNVTLSCEQNLNHDAMYWYRQDPGQGLRLIYYSQIVNDFQKGDIAEGYSVSREKKESFPLTVTSAQKNPTAFYLCASSIFNVDRANEQFFGPGTRLTVL.

CDR3 protein: CASSYSGRNTEAFF. As DNA, the CDR3 is TGTGCCAGCAGTTACTCTGGGAGGAACACTGAAGCTTTCTTT. The V and J genes are TRBV6-5 and TRBJ1-1; D call uncertain. V shed 0 bases and J shed 1 base, with 6 bases lying between them. Germline assignment: CDR1 MNHEY and CDR2 SVGAGI. The CDR3 contains 14 residues.